This TCR beta chain comes out of a study of T cells after yellow fever vaccination. The CDR3 spans 17 residues. CDR1 and CDR2 (germline): MNHEY, SVGEGT. Trimming at V came to 4 bases and at J to 1 base, leaving 10 bases not matched to a gene. MiXCR, applied by TCRdb to the 5' RACE reads, yields one record per CDR3 protein. The sample includes approximately 330,000 distinct CDR3 sequences, roughly 4.3% seen only once; the top ten take roughly 25%. This clonotype was counted ten times or more. The chain carries TRBV6-2 or TRBV6-3 and TRBJ2-1; 7 positions match TRBD2. The sequencing used PBMCs, collected 5 days after the yellow fever booster vaccination. The sequence was collected from a man in his late teens or twenties who received the YFV17D yellow fever vaccine. CDR3 protein: CASSSRDYLISYNEQFF. The CDR3 DNA sequence: TGTGCCAGCAGTTCCCGGGACTACCTGATATCCTACAATGAGCAGTTCTTC.